The present T cell receptor (beta chain) was sequenced within a study of human T cells and chemical hapten exposure. The study's findings and limits: Expanded TCRs showed more large CDR3 clusters than pre-sensitization or healthy control sets.

This clonotype was detected only a few times. Its antigen is unidentified. Sample time point: pre-sensitization, week 0. Treatment defined: therapeutic diphenylcyclopropenone sensitization with weekly scalp DPC. Each CDR3 protein is one row after TCRdb ran MiXCR on the RACE reads. The sample includes about 180,000 distinct CDR3 sequences, under 35% of them seen just once. CDR1 and CDR2 (germline): MGHRA, YSYEKL. The V end was cut by 2 bases, the J end by 5 bases, with 16 bases between. The CDR3 contains 16 residues. The gene calls are TRBV4-1 and TRBJ2-1; D call uncertain. The sequenced sample was whole blood, obtained in connection with sensitization to the hapten diphenylcyclopropenone (DPC). The TCR was taken from a woman aged 25 to 39 with alopecia areata. Some clones in this sample may be carry-over from other donors' samples. The CDR3 sequence: CASSQSPRILNNEQFF. The CDR3 nucleotides are TGCGCCAGCAGCCAAAGTCCGAGAATTTTAAACAATGAGCAGTTCTTC.